What follows are 3 T cell receptor beta chains derived from one specimen sequenced in a study of blood T cell repertoires in COVID-19. Only in-frame clones appear in the TCRdb table, and some are missing; sequencing was by immunoSEQ multiplex PCR. The table records around 290,000 clones, 90% to 95% of them present only once. The sequenced material came from peripheral blood. These receptors were obtained from a woman under 40 with COVID-19, enrolled during active disease.

This sequence joins TRBV4-1 and TRBJ1-2; D is possibly TRBD1 (5 bases). The CDR3 consists of 14 residues. The germline V gene encodes CDR1 MGHRA and CDR2 YSYEKL. The V end was cut by 0 bases, the J end by 5 bases, with 10 bases between. The CDR3, as DNA: TGCGCCAGCAGCCAAGAGCAGGGCGCTTATGGCTACACCTTC. This codes for CASSQEQGAYGYTF.

V is TRBV2 and J is TRBJ1-1; 7 bases are shared with TRBD1. The CDR3 spans 13 residues. With V trimmed by 5 bases and J by 7 bases, 7 bases remained unmatched. Germline CDR1 and CDR2: SNHLY and FYNNEI. DNA for the CDR3: TGTGCCAGCAGTCTCGACAGGGTTGATGAAGCTTTCTTT. It is translated as CASSLDRVDEAFF.

This chain joins TRBV7-8 and TRBJ1-6; weak D call: TRBD1 (5 bases). The CDR3 is 16 amino acids. The V gene lost 4 bases and the J gene lost 7 bases, with 17 bases spanning the gap. The germline gives CDR1 SGHVS, CDR2 FQNEAQ. CDR3 in DNA: TGTGCCAGCAGCTCGTTACAGGCTTTCGGAAATTCACCCCTCCACTTT. It codes for CASSSLQAFGNSPLHF.